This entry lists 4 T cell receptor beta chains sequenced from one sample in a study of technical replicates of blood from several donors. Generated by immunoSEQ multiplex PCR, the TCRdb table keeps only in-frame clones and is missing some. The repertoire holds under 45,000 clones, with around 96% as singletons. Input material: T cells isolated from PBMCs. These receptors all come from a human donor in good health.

This CDR3 is CASSPSKGQQSYEQYF. Written as DNA, the CDR3 is TGCGCCAGCAGCCCTTCAAAGGGACAGCAATCCTACGAGCAGTACTTC. The chain joins TRBV4-3 to TRBJ2-7, with 7 bases aligning to TRBD1. This CDR3 is built from 16 residues. CDR1 is LGHNA, CDR2 YSLEER, per germline. J lost 1 base, V lost 4 bases, and 10 bases had no gene match.

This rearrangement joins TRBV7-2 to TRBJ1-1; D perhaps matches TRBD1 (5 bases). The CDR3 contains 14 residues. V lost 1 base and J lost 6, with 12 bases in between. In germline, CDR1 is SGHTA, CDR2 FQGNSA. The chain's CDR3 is CASSLEPAGPEAFF. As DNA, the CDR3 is TGTGCCAGCAGCTTAGAGCCGGCAGGGCCTGAAGCTTTCTTT.

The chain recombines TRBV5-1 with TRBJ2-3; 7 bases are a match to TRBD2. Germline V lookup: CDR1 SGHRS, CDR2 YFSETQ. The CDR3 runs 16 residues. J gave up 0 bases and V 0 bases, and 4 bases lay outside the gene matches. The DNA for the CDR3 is TGCGCCAGCAGCTTGGTCCTAGCGGCTAGCACAGATACGCAGTATTTT. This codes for CASSLVLAASTDTQYF.

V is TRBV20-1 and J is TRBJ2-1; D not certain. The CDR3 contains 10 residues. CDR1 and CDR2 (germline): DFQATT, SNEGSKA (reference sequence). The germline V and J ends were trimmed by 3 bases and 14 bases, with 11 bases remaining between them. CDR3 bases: TGCAGTGCTAGCGGCCTAAGCGAGTTCTTC. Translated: CSASGLSEFF.